Listed below are T cell receptor beta chains from one sample, sequenced in a study of shared clonotypes between healthy human individuals. The method was immunoSEQ multiplex PCR; TCRdb's version includes in-frame clones alone and lacks a portion of them. The data contain about 490,000 clones, approximately 84% of them singletons. Sequencing was carried out using PBMCs. These receptors all come from a woman between 35 and 50 years old in good health. Some clones in this sample may be carry-over from other donors' samples. Both conserved end residues are part of each CDR3. The D gene is left open where the match is weak. Some rows have no size entry. The others give once, few or many, or a class for an expanded clone.

TGTGCCAGCAGTCACTTATTGCGTCTAGCGGGAGTTCGCGAGCAGTACTTC	CASSHLLRLAGVREQYF	TRBV28	NA	TRBD2	TRBJ2-7
TGTGCCAGCAGCAAACAGGGTCTGTACACTGAAGCTTTCTTT	CASSKQGLYTEAFF	TRBV27	many	NA	TRBJ1-1
TGTGCCAGCAGCCAAGATCGGGCCGTGGGCACCGGGTCAGACGAGCAGTACTTC	CASSQDRAVGTGSDEQYF	TRBV4-2	NA	NA	TRBJ2-7
TGTGCCAGCAGCGGGACAGGGGCTAACTATGGCTACACCTTC	CASSGTGANYGYTF	TRBV27	NA	TRBD1	TRBJ1-2
TGTGCCAGCGGTACCAACTATGGCTACACCTTC	CASGTNYGYTF	TRBV7-2	NA	NA	TRBJ1-2
TGTGCCAGCAGACCCCTTGGGGGGAAAGGGGAGCAGTACTTC	CASRPLGGKGEQYF	TRBV6-5	NA	NA	TRBJ2-7
TGCGCCAGCAGCCAACCGAGAGGAGCGCCTTACAATGAGCAGTTCTTC	CASSQPRGAPYNEQFF	TRBV4-1	NA	NA	TRBJ2-1
TGTGCCAGCAGTTACGGGACTAGCGGGGGTGAGCAGTACTTC	CASSYGTSGGEQYF	TRBV6-5	NA	TRBD2	TRBJ2-7
TGTGCCAGCAGTGAAGATCTCCTTAACTATGGCTACACCTTC	CASSEDLLNYGYTF	TRBV6-1	NA	NA	TRBJ1-2
TGTGCCAGCAGCTCAGTACCAGGGGTTTCCCGACAATACGAGCAGTACTTC	CASSSVPGVSRQYEQYF	TRBV7-9	NA	NA	TRBJ2-7
TGCGCCAGCAGAGGCGGGAAGAACACCGGGGAGCTGTTTTTT	CASRGGKNTGELFF	TRBV10-2	NA	NA	TRBJ2-2